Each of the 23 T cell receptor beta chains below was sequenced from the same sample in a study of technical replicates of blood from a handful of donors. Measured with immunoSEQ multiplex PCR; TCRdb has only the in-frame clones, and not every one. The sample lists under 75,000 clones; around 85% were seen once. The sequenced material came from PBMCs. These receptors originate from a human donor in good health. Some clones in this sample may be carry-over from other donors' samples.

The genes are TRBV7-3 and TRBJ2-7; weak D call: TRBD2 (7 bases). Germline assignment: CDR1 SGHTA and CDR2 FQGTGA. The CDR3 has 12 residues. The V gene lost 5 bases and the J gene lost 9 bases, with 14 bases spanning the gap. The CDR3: CASSPPGGRQYF. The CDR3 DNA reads TGTGCCAGCAGCCCCCCCGGGGGGCGGCAGTACTTC.

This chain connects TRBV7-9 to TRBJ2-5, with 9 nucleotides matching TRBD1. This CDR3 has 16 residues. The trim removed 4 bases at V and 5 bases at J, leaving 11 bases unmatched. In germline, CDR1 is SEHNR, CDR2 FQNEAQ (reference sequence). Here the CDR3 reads CASSSQYRGRGETQYF. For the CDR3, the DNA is TGTGCCAGCAGCTCACAATACAGGGGGCGCGGGGAGACCCAGTACTTC.

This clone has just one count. CDR3 bases: TGTGCCAGCACCCGATTTAGTGCGGGAGTCTACAATGAGCAGTTCTTC. Its translation: CASTRFSAGVYNEQFF. The rearrangement links TRBV5-4 to TRBJ2-1; 7 bases are a match to TRBD2. Germline-derived CDR1 and CDR2 are SGHNT and YYREEE (reference sequence). CDR3 length: 16 amino acids. J was trimmed by 3 bases and V by 6 bases; bases with no gene match: 12. Together with reference TRBV5-4 and TRBJ2-1, the CDR3 gives the full variable domain: ETGVTQSPTHLIKTRGQQVTLRCSSQSGHNTVSWYQQALGQGPQFIFQYYREEENGRGNFPPRFSGLQFPNYSSELNVNALELDDSALYLCASTRFSAGVYNEQFFGPGTRLTVL.

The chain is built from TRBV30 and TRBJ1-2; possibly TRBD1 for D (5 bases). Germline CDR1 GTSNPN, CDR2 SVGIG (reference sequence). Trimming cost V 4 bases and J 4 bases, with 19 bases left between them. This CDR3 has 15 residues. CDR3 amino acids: CAWTNWAGVRYGYTF. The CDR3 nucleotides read TGTGCCTGGACAAACTGGGCGGGGGTTCGCTATGGCTACACCTTC.

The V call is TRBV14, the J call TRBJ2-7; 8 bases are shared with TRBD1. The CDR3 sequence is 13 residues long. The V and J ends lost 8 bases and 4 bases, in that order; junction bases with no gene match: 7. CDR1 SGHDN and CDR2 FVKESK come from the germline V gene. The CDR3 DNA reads TGTGCCAGCCGCGGGGACAGGCGATACGAGCAGTACTTC. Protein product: CASRGDRRYEQYF.

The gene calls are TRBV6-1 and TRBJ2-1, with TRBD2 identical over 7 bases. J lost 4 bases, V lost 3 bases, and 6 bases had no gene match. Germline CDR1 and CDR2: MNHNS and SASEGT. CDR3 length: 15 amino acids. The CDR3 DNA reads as TGTGCCAGCAGTGACAGCGGGATTGAATACAATGAGCAGTTCTTC. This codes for CASSDSGIEYNEQFF.

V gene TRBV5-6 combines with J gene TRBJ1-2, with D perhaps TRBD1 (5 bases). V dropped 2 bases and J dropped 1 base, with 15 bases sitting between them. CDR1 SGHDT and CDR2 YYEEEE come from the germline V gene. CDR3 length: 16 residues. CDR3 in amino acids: CASSFGGLRFNYGYTF. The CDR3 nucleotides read TGTGCCAGCAGCTTTGGGGGGTTAAGGTTTAACTATGGCTACACCTTC.

CDR3 bases: TGCGCCAGCAGCCGAGTTAGGGACAGGGGAACCGGGGAGCTGTTTTTT. It translates to CASSRVRDRGTGELFF. This chain joins TRBV4-1 and TRBJ2-2, with 10 bases aligning to TRBD1. The J segment lost 5 bases and the V segment lost 4 bases, leaving 7 bases of the junction unmatched. The CDR3 runs 16 residues. In germline, CDR1 is MGHRA, CDR2 YSYEKL.

The CDR3 is CASSYALGRDTQYF. The CDR3 DNA reads as TGCGCCAGCAGCTACGCCCTTGGGAGGGATACGCAGTATTTT. The chain has TRBV4-3 and TRBJ2-3; TRBD2 is a possible D gene (6 bases). Germline-derived CDR1 and CDR2 are LGHNA and YSLEER. The V end was cut by 5 bases, the J end by 6 bases, with 15 bases between. The CDR3 consists of 14 residues.

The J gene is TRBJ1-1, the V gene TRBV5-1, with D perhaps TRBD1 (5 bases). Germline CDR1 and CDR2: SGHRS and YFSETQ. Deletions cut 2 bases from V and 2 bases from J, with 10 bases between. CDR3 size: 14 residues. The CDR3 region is CASSLKTVNTEAFF. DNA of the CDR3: TGCGCCAGCAGCTTAAAGACAGTTAACACTGAAGCTTTCTTT.

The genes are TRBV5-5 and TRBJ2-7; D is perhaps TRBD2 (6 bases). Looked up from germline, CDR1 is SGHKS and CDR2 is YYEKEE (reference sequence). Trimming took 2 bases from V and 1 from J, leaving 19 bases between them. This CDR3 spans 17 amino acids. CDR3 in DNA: TGTGCCAGCAGCTTTCGTCCAGCAGCGGAGGGATCCTACGAGCAGTACTTC. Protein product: CASSFRPAAEGSYEQYF. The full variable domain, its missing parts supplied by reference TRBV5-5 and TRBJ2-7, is DAGVTQSPTHLIKTRGQQVTLRCSPISGHKSVSWYQQVLGQGPQFIFQYYEKEERGRGNFPDRFSARQFPNYSSELNVNALLLGDSALYLCASSFRPAAEGSYEQYFGPGTRLTVT.

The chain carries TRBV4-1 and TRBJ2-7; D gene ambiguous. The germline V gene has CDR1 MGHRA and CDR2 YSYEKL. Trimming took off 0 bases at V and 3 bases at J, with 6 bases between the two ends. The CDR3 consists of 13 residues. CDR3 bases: TGCGCCAGCAGCCAAGAGCAGAACTACGAGCAGTACTTC. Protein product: CASSQEQNYEQYF.

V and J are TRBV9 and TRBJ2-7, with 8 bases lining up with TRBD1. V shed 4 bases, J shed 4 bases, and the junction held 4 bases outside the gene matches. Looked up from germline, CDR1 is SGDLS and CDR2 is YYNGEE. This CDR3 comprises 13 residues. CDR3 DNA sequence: TGTGCCAGCAGCAGGACAGGGAGTTACGAGCAGTACTTC. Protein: CASSRTGSYEQYF.

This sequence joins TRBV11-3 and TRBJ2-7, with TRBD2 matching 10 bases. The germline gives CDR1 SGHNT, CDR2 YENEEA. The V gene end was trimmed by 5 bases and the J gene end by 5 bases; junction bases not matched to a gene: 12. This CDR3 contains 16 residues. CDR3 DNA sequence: TGTGCCAGCAGCCCCGGACTAGCGGAAAAGCGCCACGAGCAGTACTTC. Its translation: CASSPGLAEKRHEQYF.

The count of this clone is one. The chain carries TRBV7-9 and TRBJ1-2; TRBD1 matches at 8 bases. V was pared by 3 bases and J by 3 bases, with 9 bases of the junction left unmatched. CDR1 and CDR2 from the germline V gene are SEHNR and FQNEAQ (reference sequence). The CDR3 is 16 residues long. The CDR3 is CASSFGARGPYYGYTF. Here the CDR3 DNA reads TGTGCCAGCAGCTTTGGCGCCAGGGGGCCCTACTATGGCTACACCTTC.

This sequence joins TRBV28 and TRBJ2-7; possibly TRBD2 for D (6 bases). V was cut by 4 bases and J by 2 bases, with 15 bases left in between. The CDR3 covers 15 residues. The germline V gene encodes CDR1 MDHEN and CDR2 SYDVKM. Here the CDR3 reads CASSSAGFPPYEQYF. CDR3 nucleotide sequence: TGTGCCAGCAGTTCCGCGGGGTTTCCACCCTACGAGCAGTACTTC.

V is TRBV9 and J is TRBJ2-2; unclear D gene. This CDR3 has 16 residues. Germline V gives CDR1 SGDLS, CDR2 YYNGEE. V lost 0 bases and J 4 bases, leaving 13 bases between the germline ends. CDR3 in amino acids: CASSVGFEATTGELFF. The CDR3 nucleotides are TGTGCCAGCAGCGTAGGGTTTGAGGCAACCACCGGGGAGCTGTTTTTT.

The CDR3 loop reads CASSTLGDSYGYTF. As DNA, the CDR3 is TGTGCCAGCAGTACCCTCGGGGACAGCTATGGCTACACCTTC. The chain recombines TRBV28 with TRBJ1-2; TRBD1 matches 7 bases. Per germline, CDR1 MDHEN and CDR2 SYDVKM. CDR3 length equals 14 residues. V gave up 5 bases and J gave up 4 bases; unmatched junction bases: 7.

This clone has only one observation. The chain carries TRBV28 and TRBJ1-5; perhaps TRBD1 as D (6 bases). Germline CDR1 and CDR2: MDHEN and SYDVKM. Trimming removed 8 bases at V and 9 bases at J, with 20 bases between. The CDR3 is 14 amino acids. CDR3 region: CASRGGSAFGPQHF. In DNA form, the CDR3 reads TGTGCCAGCCGGGGGGGCAGCGCCTTCGGGCCCCAGCATTTT.

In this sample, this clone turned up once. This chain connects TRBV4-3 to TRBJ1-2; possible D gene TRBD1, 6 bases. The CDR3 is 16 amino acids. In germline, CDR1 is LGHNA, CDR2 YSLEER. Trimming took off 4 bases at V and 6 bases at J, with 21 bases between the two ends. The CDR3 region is CASSPRSGGAGDGYTF. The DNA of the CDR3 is TGCGCCAGCAGCCCGCGTTCTGGGGGCGCGGGGGATGGCTACACCTTC.

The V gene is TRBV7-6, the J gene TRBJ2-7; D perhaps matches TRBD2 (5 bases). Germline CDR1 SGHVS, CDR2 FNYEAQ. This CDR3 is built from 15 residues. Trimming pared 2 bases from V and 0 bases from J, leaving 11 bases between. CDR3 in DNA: TGTGCCAGCAGCTTAAATGAGGGAATCTCCTACGAGCAGTACTTC. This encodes CASSLNEGISYEQYF. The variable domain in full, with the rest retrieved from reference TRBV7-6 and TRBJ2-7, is GAGVSQSPRYKVTKRGQDVALRCDPISGHVSLYWYRQALGQGPEFLTYFNYEAQQDKSGLPNDRFSAERPEGSISTLTIQRTEQRDSAMYRCASSLNEGISYEQYFGPGTRLTVT.

The CDR3 is CASSVQGATTNEKLFF. The DNA for the CDR3 is TGCGCCAGCAGCGTGCAGGGGGCAACAACTAATGAAAAACTGTTTTTT. This chain links TRBV5-1 with TRBJ1-4, with TRBD1 identical over 8 bases. Per germline, CDR1 SGHRS and CDR2 YFSETQ. J was trimmed by 0 bases and V by 4 bases; bases with no gene match: 5. The CDR3 contains 16 residues.

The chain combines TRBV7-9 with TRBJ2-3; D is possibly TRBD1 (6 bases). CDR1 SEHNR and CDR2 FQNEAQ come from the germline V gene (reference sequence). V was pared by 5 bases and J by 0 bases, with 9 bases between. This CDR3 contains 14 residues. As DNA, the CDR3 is TGTGCCAGCAGCCGGACAGCGAGCACAGATACGCAGTATTTT. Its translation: CASSRTASTDTQYF.